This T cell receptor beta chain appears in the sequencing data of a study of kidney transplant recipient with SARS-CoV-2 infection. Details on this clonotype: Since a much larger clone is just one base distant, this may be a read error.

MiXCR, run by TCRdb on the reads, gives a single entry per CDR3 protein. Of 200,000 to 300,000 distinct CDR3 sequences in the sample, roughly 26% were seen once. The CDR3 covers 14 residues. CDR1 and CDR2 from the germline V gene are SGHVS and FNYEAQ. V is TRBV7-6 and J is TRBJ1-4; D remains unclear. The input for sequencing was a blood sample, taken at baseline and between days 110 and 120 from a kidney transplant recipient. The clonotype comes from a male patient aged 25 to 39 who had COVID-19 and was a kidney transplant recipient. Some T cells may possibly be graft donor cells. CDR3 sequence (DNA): TGTGCCGGCAGCCCAAATCTAGGCGGAGAAAAACTGTTTTTT. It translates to CAGSPNLGGEKLFF.